Here is one T cell receptor beta chain with its context. Methods used by the authors: Estimated nucleated cell counts came from reference gene primer amplification. Sequenced by immunoSEQ multiplex PCR; TCRdb stores in-frame clones only, minus some. That table supplies the V and J calls and clone size; D and trimming were determined from the DNA. The top ten hold roughly 8.3% of the sample, which has over 450,000 clones, about 88% seen once. Seattle patients were enrolled while actively infected and followed longitudinally. The data stem from a study of blood T cell repertoires in COVID-19. Study background: Nucleic acid was either cDNA or gDNA, and it came from T cells, B-cell-depleted T cells, or PBMCs.

This CDR3 has 14 residues. Looked up from germline, CDR1 is SGHNT and CDR2 is YYREEE (reference sequence). Germline trimming cut 4 bases from V and 4 bases from J; bases unmatched to any gene: 5. The sequenced sample consisted of peripheral blood. V gene TRBV5-4 combines with J gene TRBJ1-2; 9 nucleotides align to TRBD1. The sequence came from a woman aged 45-65 years with COVID-19, enrolled during active disease. The CDR3, as DNA: TGTGCCAGCAGCGCGGGACAGGGTGCCTATGGCTACACCTTC. Its protein product is CASSAGQGAYGYTF.